What follows is one T cell receptor beta chain and its context. Its cognate antigen is unknown. The data originate from a study of T cell responses to AZD1222 COVID-19 vaccine. Study conclusions and caveats: Among the donors, most were white British and more were female, and clonal diversity was possibly underestimated.

V was clipped by 6 bases and J by 6 bases, with 5 bases between them. The germline CDR1 and CDR2 sequences are LNHDA and SQIVND (reference sequence). The CDR3 loop spans 10 amino acids. Clones were read by immunoSEQ multiplex PCR, and TCRdb kept only the in-frame ones, dropping some. The sample yields about 170,000 clones, approximately 92% seen once. The source of this sequence is an adult in good health. This rearrangement joins TRBV19 to TRBJ1-2; D uncertain. The starting material was peripheral blood, obtained on day 0 of AZD1222 vaccination. For the CDR3, the DNA is TGTGCCAGTAGAGGAGATGGCTACACCTTC. Protein: CASRGDGYTF. Full variable domain (remainder filled in from reference TRBV19 and TRBJ1-2): DGGITQSPKYLFRKEGQNVTLSCEQNLNHDAMYWYRQDPGQGLRLIYYSQIVNDFQKGDIAEGYSVSREKKESFPLTVTSAQKNPTAFYLCASRGDGYTFGSGTRLTVV.